This entry describes one TCR beta chain. These data belong to a study of blood T cell repertoires in COVID-19. Study-wide context: COVID-19 samples, acute and convalescent, were from the United States, Italy and Spain. PBMCs, B-cell-depleted T cells, or T cells were the source of the cDNA or gDNA that made up the material.

The CDR3 is 15 amino acids. The germline V gene has CDR1 SGHTA and CDR2 FQGTGA. V was pared by 2 bases and J by 2 bases, with 2 bases of the junction left unmatched. The authors' processing: Quantification of nucleated cells was approximated via reference gene primer amplification. Sequencing was performed with immunoSEQ multiplex PCR; in TCRdb, only in-frame clones are kept and a portion is missing. Clonal size and the V and J genes are those of that table, whereas D and trimming came from the DNA. The sample comprises around 270,000 clones, around 88% of which are singletons, and around 0.84% rests with the top ten.

The clonotype was recovered from a man aged 25-45 years with acute or convalescent COVID-19. The chain carries TRBV7-3 and TRBJ2-3; 9 positions match TRBD2. Sequencing was performed on peripheral blood. The CDR3 DNA reads as TGTGCCAGCAGCTTAGCGGGAGGGAACACAGATACGCAGTATTTT. Amino acids: CASSLAGGNTDTQYF.